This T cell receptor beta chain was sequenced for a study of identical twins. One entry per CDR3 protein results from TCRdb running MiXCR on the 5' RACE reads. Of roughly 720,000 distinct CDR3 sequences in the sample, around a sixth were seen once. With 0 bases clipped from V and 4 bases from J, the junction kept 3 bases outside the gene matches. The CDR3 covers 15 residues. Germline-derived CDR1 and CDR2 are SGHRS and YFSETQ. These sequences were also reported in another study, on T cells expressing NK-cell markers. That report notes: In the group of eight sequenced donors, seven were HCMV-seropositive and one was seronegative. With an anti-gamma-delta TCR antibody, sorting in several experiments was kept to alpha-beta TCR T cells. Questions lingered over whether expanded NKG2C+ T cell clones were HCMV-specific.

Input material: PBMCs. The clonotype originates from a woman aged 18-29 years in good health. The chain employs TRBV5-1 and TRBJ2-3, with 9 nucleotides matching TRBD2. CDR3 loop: CASSLEVAGADTQYF. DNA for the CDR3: TGCGCCAGCAGCTTGGAGGTAGCGGGGGCAGATACGCAGTATTTT.